This T cell receptor beta chain was recorded in a study of blood T cell repertoires in COVID-19. Study overall: Samples came from the United States, Italy and Spain, spanning acute and convalescent COVID-19. PBMCs, B-cell-depleted T cells, or T cells were the source of the cDNA or gDNA that made up the material.

A single count supports this clone. Patients from Seattle were sampled longitudinally, starting during active infection. Authors' processing steps: Quantification of nucleated cells was approximated via reference gene primer amplification. Sequencing was performed with immunoSEQ multiplex PCR; in TCRdb, only in-frame clones are kept and a portion is missing. V, J and clone size reflect that table, while D and trimming were determined from the DNA. This sample has about 120,000 clones, with roughly nine tenths found just once. The source material was peripheral blood. This receptor was obtained from a man aged 55 to 70 with COVID-19, enrolled during active disease.

CDR3 coding DNA: TGTGCCAGCAGTTTTAGTCAGGTCCAAGAGACCCAGTACTTC. Amino acids: CASSFSQVQETQYF. This sequence joins TRBV28 and TRBJ2-5; D is unclear. Between the trimmed V and J ends, which lost 3 bases and 1 base, there was a span of 9 bases. Germline V CDR1 and CDR2: MDHEN, SYDVKM. There are 14 residues in the CDR3. Full variable domain (remainder filled in from reference TRBV28 and TRBJ2-5): DVKVTQSSRYLVKRTGEKVFLECVQDMDHENMFWYRQDPGLGLRLIYFSYDVKMKEKGDIPEGYSVSREKKERFSLILESASTNQTSMYLCASSFSQVQETQYFGPGTRLLVL.